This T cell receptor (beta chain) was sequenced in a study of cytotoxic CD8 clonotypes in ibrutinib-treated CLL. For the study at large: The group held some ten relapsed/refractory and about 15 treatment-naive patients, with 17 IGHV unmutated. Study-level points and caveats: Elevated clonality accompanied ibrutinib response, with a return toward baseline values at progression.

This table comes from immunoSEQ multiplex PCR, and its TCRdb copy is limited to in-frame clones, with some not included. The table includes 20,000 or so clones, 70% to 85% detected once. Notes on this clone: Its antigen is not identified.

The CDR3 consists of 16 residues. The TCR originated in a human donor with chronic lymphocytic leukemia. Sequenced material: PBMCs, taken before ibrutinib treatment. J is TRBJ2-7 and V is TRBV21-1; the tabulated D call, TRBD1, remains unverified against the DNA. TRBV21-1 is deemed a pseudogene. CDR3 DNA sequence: TGTGCCAGCAGCAAAGAAGTGGGCAGGCGCTCCTACGAGCAGTACTTC. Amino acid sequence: CASSKEVGRRSYEQYF.